This TCR beta chain originates from a study of response to subunit inactivated influenza vaccine. Study outcomes and limitations: Seasonal influenza vaccination, on each occasion, was suggested by the authors to recruit few new T cells.

In TCRdb, the RT-PCR reads were re-called with MiXCR into one record per CDR3 protein. This sample has more than 700,000 distinct CDR3 sequences; 21% occur once, and the top ten carry roughly 10%. Germline loops: CDR1 SGHRS, CDR2 YFSETQ. The CDR3 loop spans 15 amino acids. V lost 2 bases to trimming and J lost 2 bases; unmatched junction nucleotides: 6. To note about this clonotype: Its cognate antigen is unknown.

This chain joins TRBV5-1 and TRBJ2-7, with 8 bases fitting TRBD2. The clonotype comes from a man aged 50-60 years who received an inactivated influenza vaccine. This sample comprised PBMCs from blood, obtained 5 days after vaccination. The CDR3 region is CASSLSAGDTYEQYF. The CDR3 nucleotides read TGCGCCAGCAGCTTATCAGCGGGGGATACCTACGAGCAGTACTTC.